The 9 T cell receptor beta chains below were found in one sample sequenced in a study of blood T cells in healthy people across ages. With a J-beta primer mix and a sample-barcoded 5' primer, a second PCR ran about 7 to 11 cycles. TCRdb independently ran MiXCR on the 5' RACE reads; one entry per CDR3 protein. The sample consists of hundreds of thousands of distinct CDR3 sequences, under 65% of them appearing once. Sequencing input: blood. All receptors come from an elderly woman in good health.

Remarks on this clonotype: One junction end does not reproduce the germline sequence, and a read error may be involved. This chain uses TRBV15 with TRBJ2-2; TRBD2 is a possible D gene (6 bases). Germline CDR1 LNHNV, CDR2 YYDKDF (reference sequence). The CDR3 consists of 14 residues. The CDR3 protein is CVTSSGLNTGELFF. CDR3 coding DNA: TGTGTCACCAGCAGCGGGCTCAACACCGGGGAGCTGTTTTTT. Looking up the rest from reference TRBV15 and TRBJ2-2 gives the full variable domain: DAMVIQNPRYQVTQFGKPVTLSCSQTLNHNVMYWYQQKSSQAPKLLFHYYDKDFNNEADTPDNFQSRRPNTSFCFLDIRSPGLGDTAMYLCVTSSGLNTGELFFGEGSRLTVL.

Remarks on this clonotype: A much larger clone differs from this one at a single base, so this may be a read error. The rearrangement uses TRBV12-3 or TRBV12-4 and TRBJ1-2, with no clear D. The CDR3 is 13 amino acids. The CDR3 DNA sequence: TGTGCCAGCAGTTTATTGGGAAACTATGGCTGCACCTTC. This codes for CASSLLGNYGCTF.

In nucleotides, the CDR3 is TGTGCCAGCAGTCAACGACAGGGGGCGCGGGAGACCCAGTACTTC. Its translation is CASSQRQGARETQYF. The J gene is TRBJ2-5, the V gene TRBV13, with 10 bases identical to TRBD1. Losses at the gene ends were 6 bases for V and 5 bases for J; bases not matched to a gene: 9. CDR1 and CDR2 (germline): PRHDT, FYEKMQ (reference sequence). The CDR3 sequence is 15 residues long.

The rearrangement links TRBV5-1 to TRBJ2-7; 8 bases are shared with TRBD1. V lost 5 bases to trimming and J lost 0 bases; unmatched junction nucleotides: 10. CDR1 and CDR2 from the germline V gene are SGHRS and YFSETQ. This CDR3 contains 16 residues. Here the CDR3 reads CASRQHGTGYSYEQYF. The CDR3 DNA follows: TGCGCCAGCAGACAACACGGGACAGGATACTCCTACGAGCAGTACTTC. The full variable domain, with the rest looked up from reference TRBV5-1 and TRBJ2-7, is KAGVTQTPRYLIKTRGQQVTLSCSPISGHRSVSWYQQTPGQGLQFLFEYFSETQRNKGNFPGRFSGRQFSNSRSEMNVSTLELGDSALYLCASRQHGTGYSYEQYFGPGTRLTVT.

The chain uses TRBV6-5 and TRBJ1-1, with 7 bases fitting TRBD1. The germline V gene has CDR1 MNHEY and CDR2 SVGAGI. V lost 9 bases, J lost 4 bases, and 11 bases stayed unmatched. The CDR3 consists of 14 residues. CDR3 loop: CASAYTGESTEAFF. The CDR3 DNA follows: TGTGCCAGTGCTTACACAGGGGAGAGCACTGAAGCTTTCTTT.

CDR3 sequence: CASGWTTGSSNQPQHF. The CDR3 DNA follows: TGTGCTAGTGGTTGGACGACAGGGAGCAGCAATCAGCCCCAGCATTTT. V and J are TRBV12-5 and TRBJ1-5, with TRBD1 matching over 7 bases. The CDR3 has 16 residues. Germline V gene data show CDR1 as LGHNT and CDR2 as FRNRAP. J was trimmed by 1 base and V by 4 bases; bases with no gene match: 7.

The rearrangement joins TRBV20-1 to TRBJ1-6; 7 nucleotides line up with TRBD1. Germline V CDR1 and CDR2: DFQATT, SNEGSKA (reference sequence). CDR3 length: 16 amino acids. Trimming at V came to 6 bases and at J to 5 bases, leaving 13 bases not matched to a gene. The CDR3 DNA follows: TGCAGTGCAGTAGATGGGAGGGGGCGGGATAATTCACCCCTCCACTTT. Amino acids: CSAVDGRGRDNSPLHF.

In nucleotides, the CDR3 is TGTGCCAGCAGTTTAGGGACTAGCGATCGCAATGAGCAGTTCTTC. Translation: CASSLGTSDRNEQFF. V gene TRBV28 combines with J gene TRBJ2-1; 10 bases agree with TRBD2. The germline CDR1 and CDR2 sequences are MDHEN and SYDVKM. The V segment lost 2 bases and the J segment 6 bases; nucleotides outside the gene matches: 4. This CDR3 spans 15 amino acids.

In its sample, this clonotype was seen once. The chain employs TRBV10-3 and TRBJ2-5; D unclear. The CDR3 is made up of 14 amino acids. The ends were cut back, 2 bases at V and 1 base at J, with 8 bases in the middle. Germline CDR1 and CDR2: ENHRY and SYGVKD. CDR3 DNA sequence: TGTGCCATCAGTGAGGGGAACGTCCAAGAGACCCAGTACTTC. Its translation: CAISEGNVQETQYF.